This entry lists 31 T cell receptor beta chains sequenced from one sample in a study of CD4+ T cells in melanoma. The data were produced by immunoSEQ multiplex PCR, yet TCRdb's version contains in-frame clones alone and is incomplete. The sample contains about 10,000 clones, roughly 80% of which appear only once. Sample: cells from a culture (not recorded whether cultured in vitro). The receptors were gathered from a human donor with melanoma.

The CDR3 region has the DNA TGTGCCAGCAGCTTAGGAGGACAGGGGGGAAACTATGGCTACACCTTC. As protein: CASSLGGQGGNYGYTF. V usage is TRBV7-9 and J usage is TRBJ1-2; 10 nucleotides align to TRBD1. J gave up 2 bases and V 1 base, and 4 bases lay outside the gene matches. The CDR3 has 16 amino acids. Germline assignment: CDR1 SEHNR and CDR2 FQNEAQ (reference sequence).

This clone was counted a few times. This chain connects TRBV5-8 to TRBJ1-5; 7 nucleotides align to TRBD1. CDR1 SGHTS and CDR2 YDEGEE come from the germline V gene. The CDR3 spans 14 residues. Losses at the gene ends were 5 bases for V and 6 bases for J; bases not matched to a gene: 8. CDR3 region: CASRMTGSSQPQHF. The CDR3 DNA reads as TGTGCCAGCAGAATGACAGGGTCCAGTCAGCCCCAGCATTTT.

The chain joins TRBV5-1 to TRBJ2-1; 9 bases are a match to TRBD2. CDR3 length: 16 residues. Germline V lookup: CDR1 SGHRS, CDR2 YFSETQ. The trim removed 3 bases at V and 3 bases at J, leaving 7 bases unmatched. CDR3: CASSSPNSGGYNEQFF. In nucleotides, the CDR3 is TGCGCCAGCAGCTCTCCCAATAGCGGGGGCTACAATGAGCAGTTCTTC.

The chain couples TRBV15 to TRBJ1-5; no definite D call. Between the trimmed V and J ends, which lost 1 base and 0 bases, there was a span of 7 bases. The CDR3 has 15 residues. Germline CDR1 reads LNHNV; CDR2 reads YYDKDF (reference sequence). The CDR3 DNA follows: TGTGCCACCAGCAGAGGGGGAGGTAGCAATCAGCCCCAGCATTTT. This codes for CATSRGGGSNQPQHF.

V and J are TRBV2 and TRBJ1-5; TRBD1 matches 9 bases. The V gene end was trimmed by 6 bases and the J gene end by 6 bases; junction bases not matched to a gene: 3. The CDR3 extends over 13 amino acids. The V gene's germline CDR1 is SNHLY and CDR2 FYNNEI. The CDR3 reads CASREGQGQPQHF. The CDR3 nucleotides are TGTGCCAGCAGGGAGGGACAGGGTCAGCCCCAGCATTTT.

This clone was observed a handful of times. V and J are TRBV25-1 and TRBJ1-6, with D unclear. Germline assignment: CDR1 MGHDK and CDR2 SYGVNS. V lost 3 bases to trimming and J lost 3 bases, with 15 bases between them. The CDR3 covers 17 residues. CDR3 DNA sequence: TGTGCCAGCAGTGAGCCAGGAAAGACGGGCTATAATTCACCCCTCCACTTT. Translating it yields CASSEPGKTGYNSPLHF.

This chain uses TRBV9 with TRBJ1-3; weak D call: TRBD1 (5 bases). The CDR3 is 18 residues long. V shed 0 bases and J shed 4 bases, with 20 bases lying between them. Germline lookup yields CDR1 SGDLS and CDR2 YYNGEE. In nucleotides, the CDR3 is TGTGCCAGCAGCGTAGAGGAAGGGAGGGGTCCTTCGGGAAACACCATATATTTT. This sequence encodes CASSVEEGRGPSGNTIYF.

The chain has TRBV11-2 and TRBJ1-1; the match to TRBD1 covers 9 bases. This CDR3 spans 15 amino acids. With 3 bases clipped from V and 4 bases from J, the junction kept 6 bases outside the gene matches. Germline CDR1 is SGHAT and CDR2 is FQNNGV. CDR3 DNA: TGTGCCAGCAGCTTCGGGGGACAGGGTGGCACTGAAGCTTTCTTT. Translated: CASSFGGQGGTEAFF. The full variable domain, completed using reference TRBV11-2 and TRBJ1-1, is EAGVAQSPRYKIIEKRQSVAFWCNPISGHATLYWYQQILGQGPKLLIQFQNNGVVDDSQLPKDRFSAERLKGVDSTLKIQPAKLEDSAVYLCASSFGGQGGTEAFFGQGTRLTVV.

This sequence joins TRBV5-4 and TRBJ1-1; 7 bases match TRBD1. J lost 1 base, V lost 4 bases, and 7 bases had no gene match. Germline values: CDR1 SGHNT, CDR2 YYREEE (reference sequence). The CDR3 is 15 residues long. For the CDR3, the DNA is TGTGCCAGCAGCGGCGGACAGGTGAGGAACACTGAAGCTTTCTTT. Amino acids: CASSGGQVRNTEAFF.

The chain joins TRBV19 to TRBJ1-3; D gene unclear. V was cut by 10 bases and J by 0 bases, with 10 bases left in between. The length of the CDR3 is 13 residues. CDR1 is LNHDA, CDR2 SQIVND, per germline (reference sequence). In DNA form, the CDR3 reads TGTGCCACCGTCGGGCGCTCTGGAAACACCATATATTTT. Its protein is CATVGRSGNTIYF.

The chain links TRBV30 to TRBJ1-1; 8 bases map to TRBD1. CDR3 length equals 13 residues. Germline V gene lookup returns CDR1 GTSNPN and CDR2 SVGIG (reference sequence). J was trimmed by 10 bases and V by 0 bases; bases with no gene match: 7. The CDR3 is CAWSVLAGGSAFF. The CDR3 region has the DNA TGTGCCTGGAGTGTACTGGCAGGGGGCTCAGCTTTCTTT.

This chain uses TRBV6-5 with TRBJ2-5; perhaps TRBD1 as D (5 bases). Germline V gives CDR1 MNHEY, CDR2 SVGAGI. This CDR3 contains 15 residues. Trimming cost V 3 bases and J 1 base, with 12 bases left between them. CDR3 sequence reads: CASSYSRVGQETQYF. CDR3 DNA sequence: TGTGCCAGCAGTTATTCCAGGGTGGGCCAAGAGACCCAGTACTTC.

The rearrangement links TRBV6-5 to TRBJ1-1; D not resolved. The CDR3 consists of 13 residues. V was pared by 5 bases and J by 3 bases, with 10 bases between. Germline V gene lookup returns CDR1 MNHEY and CDR2 SVGAGI. This CDR3 is CASSPIADTEAFF. In nucleotides, the CDR3 is TGTGCCAGCAGTCCCATAGCGGACACTGAAGCTTTCTTT.

The genes are TRBV4-1 and TRBJ2-7; TRBD1 matches 7 bases. CDR3 length equals 13 residues. The V segment lost 2 bases and the J segment 6 bases; nucleotides outside the gene matches: 4. From germline, CDR1 is MGHRA and CDR2 YSYEKL. In DNA form, the CDR3 reads TGCGCCAGCAGCCAATTCTCAGGGGGCGAGCAGTACTTC. Amino acid sequence: CASSQFSGGEQYF.

The chain is built from TRBV5-1 and TRBJ2-1; TRBD1 might be the D (5 bases). Per the germline V gene, CDR1 is SGHRS and CDR2 is YFSETQ. V was cut by 2 bases and J by 0 bases, with 24 bases left in between. The CDR3 runs 20 residues. The CDR3 spells CASSFHIQANLGISYNEQFF. The DNA for the CDR3 is TGCGCCAGCAGCTTCCATATACAGGCCAACCTGGGGATCTCCTACAATGAGCAGTTCTTC. Based on the CDR3 plus reference TRBV5-1 and TRBJ2-1, the full variable domain is KAGVTQTPRYLIKTRGQQVTLSCSPISGHRSVSWYQQTPGQGLQFLFEYFSETQRNKGNFPGRFSGRQFSNSRSEMNVSTLELGDSALYLCASSFHIQANLGISYNEQFFGPGTRLTVL.

V is TRBV7-9 and J is TRBJ2-2; D is unresolved. Germline CDR1 SEHNR, CDR2 FQNEAQ (reference sequence). The germline V and J ends were trimmed by 2 bases and 6 bases, with 7 bases remaining between them. The CDR3 spans 13 residues. The CDR3 DNA sequence: TGTGCCAGCAGCTTACAGTTTGCCGGGGAGCTGTTTTTT. Protein sequence: CASSLQFAGELFF.

A single count supports this clone. The V gene is TRBV19, the J gene TRBJ1-1; TRBD1 agrees at 8 bases. The CDR3 spans 15 residues. Germline CDR1 LNHDA, CDR2 SQIVND (reference sequence). V lost 6 bases to trimming and J lost 3 bases; unmatched junction nucleotides: 9. The CDR3 is CASRFTGGYDTEAFF. CDR3 sequence (DNA): TGTGCCAGTAGATTCACAGGGGGGTACGACACTGAAGCTTTCTTT.

This chain joins TRBV13 and TRBJ1-1; D call uncertain. V was clipped by 2 bases and J by 7 bases, with 8 bases between them. The length of the CDR3 is 12 residues. The V gene's germline CDR1 is PRHDT and CDR2 FYEKMQ (reference sequence). As DNA, the CDR3 is TGTGCCAGCAGCTTAACCCCAGGTGAAGCTTTCTTT. It specifies CASSLTPGEAFF.

The rearrangement joins TRBV18 to TRBJ2-1; D gene ambiguous. This CDR3 is built from 13 residues. Looked up from germline, CDR1 is KGHSH and CDR2 is LQKENI. Trimming removed 4 bases at V and 6 bases at J, with 10 bases between. The CDR3 here is CASSQGTGNEQFF. CDR3 nucleotide sequence: TGTGCCAGCTCACAGGGAACCGGCAATGAGCAGTTCTTC.

The chain couples TRBV3-1 (or the pseudogene TRBV3-2) to TRBJ1-5, with D possibly being TRBD1 (5 bases). Trimming removed 1 base at V and 0 bases at J, with 16 bases between. CDR1 LGHDT and CDR2 YNNKEL come from the germline V gene (reference sequence). This CDR3 is built from 18 residues. In DNA form, the CDR3 reads TGTGCCAGCAGCCAAGGGCACAACAGGTTCTATAGCAATCAGCCCCAGCATTTT. It codes for CASSQGHNRFYSNQPQHF.

The V gene is TRBV7-3, the J gene TRBJ1-1; D is perhaps TRBD1 (5 bases). Trimming took 5 bases from V and 2 from J, leaving 15 bases between them. Germline CDR1 is SGHTA and CDR2 is FQGTGA. This CDR3 contains 15 residues. The CDR3 spells CASSLSPTGNTEAFF. In nucleotides, the CDR3 is TGTGCCAGCAGCCTCAGTCCAACAGGAAACACTGAAGCTTTCTTT.

This sequence joins TRBV4-1 and TRBJ2-1, with D perhaps matching TRBD2 (6 bases). This CDR3 is 17 amino acids long. Trimming left V 2 bases short and J 5 bases short, with 19 bases between. CDR1 is MGHRA and CDR2 is YSYEKL in the germline V gene. CDR3 DNA sequence: TGCGCCAGCAGCCAACCCCGAGGTAGCGGAGATGACAATGAGCAGTTCTTC. As protein: CASSQPRGSGDDNEQFF.

J is TRBJ1-1 and V is TRBV6-5; 7 nucleotides line up with TRBD1. V gave up 6 bases and J gave up 2 bases; unmatched junction bases: 3. CDR1 is MNHEY and CDR2 is SVGAGI in the germline V gene. The CDR3 runs to 13 residues. This CDR3 reads CASRSGGNTEAFF. CDR3 in DNA: TGTGCCAGCAGGTCAGGGGGTAACACTGAAGCTTTCTTT.

The genes are TRBV30 and TRBJ1-4; 7 bases map to TRBD1. Germline V lookup: CDR1 GTSNPN, CDR2 SVGIG (reference sequence). With 2 bases clipped from V and 5 bases from J, the junction kept 11 bases outside the gene matches. This CDR3 region has 16 residues. The CDR3 reads CAWSPDTGTENEKLFF. In DNA, the CDR3 is TGTGCCTGGAGTCCCGACACCGGGACAGAAAATGAAAAACTGTTTTTT.

Within the sample, this clone is medium-sized. V is TRBV2 and J is TRBJ2-7; TRBD1 matches at 8 bases. V was pared by 3 bases and J by 3 bases, with 7 bases of the junction left unmatched. Germline values: CDR1 SNHLY, CDR2 FYNNEI. This CDR3 contains 15 residues. CDR3 bases: TGTGCCAGCAGTGATGAGGCAGGGGGCCGCTACGAGCAGTACTTC. It yields the protein CASSDEAGGRYEQYF. Full variable domain (rest looked up from reference TRBV2 and TRBJ2-7): EPEVTQTPSHQVTQMGQEVILRCVPISNHLYFYWYRQILGQKVEFLVSFYNNEISEKSEIFDDQFSVERPDGSNFTLKIRSTKLEDSAMYFCASSDEAGGRYEQYFGPGTRLTVT.

This chain connects TRBV10-2 to TRBJ2-5; 7 bases line up with TRBD2. CDR1 and CDR2 from the germline V gene are WSHSY and SAAADI. The CDR3 contains 13 residues. V dropped 7 bases and J dropped 5; count of bases not matched to a gene: 7. The CDR3 coding sequence is TGCGCCAGCACCCGGGGGGTTGGGGAGACCCAGTACTTC. Translation gives CASTRGVGETQYF.

V gene TRBV6-2 or TRBV6-3 combines with J gene TRBJ1-5; D is uncertain. Germline assignment: CDR1 MNHEY and CDR2 SVGEGT. Trimming took 4 bases from V and 6 from J, leaving 10 bases between them. The CDR3 length is 13 residues. This CDR3 is CASSLWELQPQHF. DNA for the CDR3: TGTGCCAGCAGTTTGTGGGAACTTCAGCCCCAGCATTTT.

The chain couples TRBV28 to TRBJ1-2, with a possible D match to TRBD1 (6 bases). Germline V lookup: CDR1 MDHEN, CDR2 SYDVKM. V gave up 2 bases and J gave up 4 bases, with 14 bases separating them. This CDR3 is built from 15 residues. The CDR3 here is CASSLRGGASYGYTF. CDR3 DNA sequence: TGTGCCAGCAGTTTAAGAGGGGGGGCCTCCTATGGCTACACCTTC.

This chain connects TRBV30 to TRBJ2-5, with D possibly TRBD2 on 5 matching bases. The CDR3 runs 13 residues. From germline, CDR1 is GTSNPN and CDR2 SVGIG (reference sequence). With 0 bases removed from V and 2 bases from J, the gap between germline ends came to 7 bases. In nucleotides, the CDR3 is TGTGCCTGGAGTGTAAGCGGACAAGAGACCCAGTACTTC. It is translated as CAWSVSGQETQYF.

This clone was seen once. The V and J genes are TRBV6-5 and TRBJ2-1, with D perhaps TRBD1 (6 bases). The CDR3 covers 12 residues. Germline values: CDR1 MNHEY, CDR2 SVGAGI. The V and J ends lost 5 bases and 5 bases respectively, with 7 bases between them. The CDR3 DNA follows: TGTGCCAGCAGTCCAGGGGACAATGAGCAGTTCTTC. This translates into CASSPGDNEQFF.

The chain has TRBV13 and TRBJ1-1; perhaps TRBD1 as D (5 bases). With 1 base removed from V and 4 bases from J, the gap between germline ends came to 10 bases. CDR1 PRHDT and CDR2 FYEKMQ come from the germline V gene (reference sequence). This CDR3 spans 14 amino acids. This chain's CDR3 is CASSLEGEVTEAFF. The CDR3 nucleotides are TGTGCCAGCAGCTTAGAAGGGGAAGTCACTGAAGCTTTCTTT.